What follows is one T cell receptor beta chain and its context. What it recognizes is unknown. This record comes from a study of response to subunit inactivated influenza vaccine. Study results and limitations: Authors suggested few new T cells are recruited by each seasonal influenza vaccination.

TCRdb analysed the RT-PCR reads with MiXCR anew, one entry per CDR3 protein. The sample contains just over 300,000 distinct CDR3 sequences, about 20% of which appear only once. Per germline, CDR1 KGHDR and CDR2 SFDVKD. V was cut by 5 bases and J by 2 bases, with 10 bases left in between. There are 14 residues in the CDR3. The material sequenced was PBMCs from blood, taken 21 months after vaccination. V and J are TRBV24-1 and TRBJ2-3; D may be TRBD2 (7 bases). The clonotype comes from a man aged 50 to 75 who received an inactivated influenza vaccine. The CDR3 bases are TGTGCCACCAGTGGAGGGGGGGTCACAGATACGCAGTATTTT. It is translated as CATSGGGVTDTQYF.